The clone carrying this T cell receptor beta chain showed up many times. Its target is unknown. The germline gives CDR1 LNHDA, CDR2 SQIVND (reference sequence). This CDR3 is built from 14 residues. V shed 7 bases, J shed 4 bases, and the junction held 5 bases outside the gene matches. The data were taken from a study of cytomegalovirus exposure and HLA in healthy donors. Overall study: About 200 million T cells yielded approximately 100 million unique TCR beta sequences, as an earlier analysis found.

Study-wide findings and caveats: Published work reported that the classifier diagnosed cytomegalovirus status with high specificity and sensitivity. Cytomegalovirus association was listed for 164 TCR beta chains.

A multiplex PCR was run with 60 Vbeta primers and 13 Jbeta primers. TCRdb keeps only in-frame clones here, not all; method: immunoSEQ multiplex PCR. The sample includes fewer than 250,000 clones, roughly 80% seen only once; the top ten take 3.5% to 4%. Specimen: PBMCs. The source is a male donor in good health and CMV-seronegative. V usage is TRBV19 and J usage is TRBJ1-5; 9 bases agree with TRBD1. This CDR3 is CASTLQGANQPQHF. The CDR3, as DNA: TGTGCCAGTACGCTACAGGGGGCGAATCAGCCCCAGCATTTT.